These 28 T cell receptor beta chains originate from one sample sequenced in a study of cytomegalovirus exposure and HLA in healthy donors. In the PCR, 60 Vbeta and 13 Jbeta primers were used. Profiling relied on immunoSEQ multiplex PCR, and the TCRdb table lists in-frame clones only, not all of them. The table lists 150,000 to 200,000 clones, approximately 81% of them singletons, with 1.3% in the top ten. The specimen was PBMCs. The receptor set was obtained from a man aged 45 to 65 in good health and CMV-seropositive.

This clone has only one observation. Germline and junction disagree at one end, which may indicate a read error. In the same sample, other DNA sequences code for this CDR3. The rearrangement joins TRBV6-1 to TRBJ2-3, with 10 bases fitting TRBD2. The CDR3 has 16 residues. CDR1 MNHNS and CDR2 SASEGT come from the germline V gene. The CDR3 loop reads CASSEEPSGRTDTQYF. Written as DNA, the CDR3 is TGTGCCAGCAGCGAAGAACCTAGCGGGAGAACAGATACGCAGTATTTT.

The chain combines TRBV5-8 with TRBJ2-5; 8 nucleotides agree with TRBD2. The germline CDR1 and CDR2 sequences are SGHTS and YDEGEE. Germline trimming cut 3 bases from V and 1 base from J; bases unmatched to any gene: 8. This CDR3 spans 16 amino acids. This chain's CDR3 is CASSSGGGGLQETQYF. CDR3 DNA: TGTGCCAGCAGCTCAGGAGGCGGGGGGCTCCAAGAGACCCAGTACTTC. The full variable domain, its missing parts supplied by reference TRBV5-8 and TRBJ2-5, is EAGVTQSPTHLIKTRGQQATLRCSPISGHTSVYWYQQALGLGLQFLLWYDEGEERNRGNFPPRFSGRQFPNYSSELNVNALELEDSALYLCASSSGGGGLQETQYFGPGTRLLVL.

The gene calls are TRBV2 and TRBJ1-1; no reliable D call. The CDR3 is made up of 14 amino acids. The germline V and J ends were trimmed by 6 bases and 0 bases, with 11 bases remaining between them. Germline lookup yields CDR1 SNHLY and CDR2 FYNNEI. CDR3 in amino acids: CASRADGLNTEAFF. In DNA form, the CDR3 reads TGTGCCAGCAGAGCGGACGGCCTGAACACTGAAGCTTTCTTT.

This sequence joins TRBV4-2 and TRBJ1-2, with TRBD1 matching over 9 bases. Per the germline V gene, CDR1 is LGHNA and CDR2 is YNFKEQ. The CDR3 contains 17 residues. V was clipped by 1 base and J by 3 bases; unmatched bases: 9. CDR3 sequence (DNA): TGTGCCAGCAGCCAAGTTTCTAACAGGGGGCCGGACTATGGCTACACCTTC. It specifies CASSQVSNRGPDYGYTF.

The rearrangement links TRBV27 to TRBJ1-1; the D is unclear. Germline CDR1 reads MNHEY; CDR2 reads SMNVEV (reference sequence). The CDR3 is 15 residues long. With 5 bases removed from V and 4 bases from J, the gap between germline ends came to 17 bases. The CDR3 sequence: CASSLFTASITEAFF. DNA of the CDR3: TGTGCCAGCAGTCTCTTTACAGCCTCTATCACTGAAGCTTTCTTT.

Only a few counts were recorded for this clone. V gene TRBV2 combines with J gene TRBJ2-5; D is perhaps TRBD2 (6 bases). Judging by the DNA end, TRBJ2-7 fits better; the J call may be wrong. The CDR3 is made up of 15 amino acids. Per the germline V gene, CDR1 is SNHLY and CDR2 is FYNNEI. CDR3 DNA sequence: TGTGCCAGCAGTGATCTGGGACTCTTCTCCTACGAGCAGTACTTC. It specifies CASSDLGLFSYEQYF.

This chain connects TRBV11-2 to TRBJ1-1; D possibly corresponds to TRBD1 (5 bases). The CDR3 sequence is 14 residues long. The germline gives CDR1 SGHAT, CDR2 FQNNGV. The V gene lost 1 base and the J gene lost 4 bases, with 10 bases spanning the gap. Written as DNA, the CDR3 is TGTGCCAGCAGCTTAGCGGGGGGGGGCACTGAAGCTTTCTTT. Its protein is CASSLAGGGTEAFF.

As DNA, the CDR3 is TGTGCCACCGCACTCGGGGGAGATACGCAGTATTTT. It translates to CATALGGDTQYF. The chain combines TRBV27 with TRBJ2-3, with D possibly being TRBD2 (6 bases). The germline gives CDR1 MNHEY, CDR2 SMNVEV (reference sequence). Trimming removed 10 bases from V and 5 bases from J, with 13 bases in between. The CDR3 has 12 residues.

The CDR3 DNA reads TGTGCCAGCAGAGGACATTTCAACACCGGGGAGCTGTTTTTT. Translating gives CASRGHFNTGELFF. The genes are TRBV6-5 and TRBJ2-2, with D possibly being TRBD1 (5 bases). This CDR3 is 14 amino acids long. V lost 6 bases and J lost 2, with 10 bases in between. Per the germline V gene, CDR1 is MNHEY and CDR2 is SVGAGI.

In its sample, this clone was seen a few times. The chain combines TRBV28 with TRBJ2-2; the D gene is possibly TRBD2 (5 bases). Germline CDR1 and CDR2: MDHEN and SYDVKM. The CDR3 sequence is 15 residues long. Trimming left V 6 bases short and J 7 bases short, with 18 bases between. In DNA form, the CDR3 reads TGTGCCAGCAGACGTCCCCCTAGCAAGGGCGGGGAGCTGTTTTTT. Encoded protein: CASRRPPSKGGELFF.

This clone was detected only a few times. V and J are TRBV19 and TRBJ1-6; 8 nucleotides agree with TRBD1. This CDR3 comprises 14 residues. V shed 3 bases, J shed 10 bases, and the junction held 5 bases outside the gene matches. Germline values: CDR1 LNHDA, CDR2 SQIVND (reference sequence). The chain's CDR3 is CASSMDRARSPLHF. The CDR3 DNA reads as TGTGCCAGTAGTATGGACAGGGCTCGATCACCCCTCCACTTT. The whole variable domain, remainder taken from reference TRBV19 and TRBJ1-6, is DGGITQSPKYLFRKEGQNVTLSCEQNLNHDAMYWYRQDPGQGLRLIYYSQIVNDFQKGDIAEGYSVSREKKESFPLTVTSAQKNPTAFYLCASSMDRARSPLHFGNGTRLTVT.

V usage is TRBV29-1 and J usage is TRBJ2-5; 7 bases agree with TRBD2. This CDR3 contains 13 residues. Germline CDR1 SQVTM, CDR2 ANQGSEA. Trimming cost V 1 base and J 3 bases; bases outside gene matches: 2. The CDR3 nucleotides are TGCAGCGTTGAAGGTCTAGCGGAAGAGACCCAGTACTTC. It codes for CSVEGLAEETQYF.

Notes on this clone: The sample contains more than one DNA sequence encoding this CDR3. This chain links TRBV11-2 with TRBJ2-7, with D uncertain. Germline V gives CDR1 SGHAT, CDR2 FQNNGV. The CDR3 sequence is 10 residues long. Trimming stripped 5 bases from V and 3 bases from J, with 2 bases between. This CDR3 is CASSHYEQYF. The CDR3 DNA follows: TGTGCCAGCAGCCACTACGAGCAGTACTTC.

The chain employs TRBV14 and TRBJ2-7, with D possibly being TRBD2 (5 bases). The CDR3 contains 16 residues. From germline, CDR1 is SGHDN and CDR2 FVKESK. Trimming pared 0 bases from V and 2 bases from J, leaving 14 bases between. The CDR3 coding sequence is TGTGCCAGCAGCCAAGATAACGGGGTTATACCCTACGAGCAGTACTTC. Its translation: CASSQDNGVIPYEQYF.

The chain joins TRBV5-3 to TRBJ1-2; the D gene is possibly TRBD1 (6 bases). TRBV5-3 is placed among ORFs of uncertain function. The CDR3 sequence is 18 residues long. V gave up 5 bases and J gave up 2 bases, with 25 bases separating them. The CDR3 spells CARSLNVGELRGNYGYTF. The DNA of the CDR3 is TGTGCCAGAAGTTTGAACGTTGGGGAGTTGAGGGGGAACTATGGCTACACCTTC.

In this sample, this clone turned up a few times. CDR3 protein: CASSQQGASNTGELFF. The CDR3 DNA sequence: TGTGCCAGCAGTCAGCAGGGGGCCTCGAACACCGGGGAGCTGTTTTTT. V is TRBV2 and J is TRBJ2-2, with 8 bases lining up with TRBD1. Germline values: CDR1 SNHLY, CDR2 FYNNEI. The J segment lost 0 bases and the V segment lost 5 bases, leaving 5 bases of the junction unmatched. There are 16 residues in the CDR3.

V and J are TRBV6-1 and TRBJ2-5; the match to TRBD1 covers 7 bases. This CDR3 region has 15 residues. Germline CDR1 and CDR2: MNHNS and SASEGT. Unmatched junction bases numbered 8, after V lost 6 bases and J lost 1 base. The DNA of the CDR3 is TGTGCCAGCAGCAGACAGGGTCCCGTCCAAGAGACCCAGTACTTC. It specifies CASSRQGPVQETQYF.

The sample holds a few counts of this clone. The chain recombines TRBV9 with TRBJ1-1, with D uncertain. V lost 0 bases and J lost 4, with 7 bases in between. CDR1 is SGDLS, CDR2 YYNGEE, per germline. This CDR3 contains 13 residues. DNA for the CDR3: TGTGCCAGCAGCGTAGGGAGAAGCACTGAAGCTTTCTTT. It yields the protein CASSVGRSTEAFF.

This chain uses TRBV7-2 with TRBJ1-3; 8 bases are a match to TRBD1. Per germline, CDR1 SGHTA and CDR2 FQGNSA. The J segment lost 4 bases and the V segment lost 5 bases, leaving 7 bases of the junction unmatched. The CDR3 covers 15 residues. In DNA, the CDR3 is TGTGCCAGCAGCATACAGGGGGGGATAGGAAACACCATATATTTT. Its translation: CASSIQGGIGNTIYF. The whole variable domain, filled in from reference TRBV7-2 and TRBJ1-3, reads GAGVSQSPSNKVTEKGKDVELRCDPISGHTALYWYRQSLGQGLEFLIYFQGNSAPDKSGLPSDRFSAERTGGSVSTLTIQRTQQEDSAVYLCASSIQGGIGNTIYFGEGSWLTVV.

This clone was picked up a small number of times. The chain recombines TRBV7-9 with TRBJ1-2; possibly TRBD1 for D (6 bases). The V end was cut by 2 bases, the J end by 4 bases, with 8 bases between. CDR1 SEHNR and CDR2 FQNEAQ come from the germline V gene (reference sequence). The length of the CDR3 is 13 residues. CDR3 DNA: TGTGCCAGCAGCTTATCAGGGGCCTATGGCTACACCTTC. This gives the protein CASSLSGAYGYTF.

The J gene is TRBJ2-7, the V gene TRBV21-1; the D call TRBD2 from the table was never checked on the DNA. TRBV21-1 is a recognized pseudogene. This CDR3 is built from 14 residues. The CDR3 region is CASKASGISYEQYF. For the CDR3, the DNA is TGTGCCAGCAAGGCCAGCGGGATTTCCTACGAGCAGTACTTC.

CDR3 amino acids: CASSRQGQGLAKNIQYF. The CDR3 nucleotides are TGTGCCAGCAGCCGACAGGGACAGGGGCTAGCCAAAAACATTCAGTACTTC. This chain connects TRBV5-4 to TRBJ2-4; 10 bases line up with TRBD1. The junction had 7 bases not matched to a gene; V was cut back by 4 bases and J by 0 bases. The CDR3 has 17 amino acids. CDR1 is SGHNT and CDR2 is YYREEE in the germline V gene (reference sequence).

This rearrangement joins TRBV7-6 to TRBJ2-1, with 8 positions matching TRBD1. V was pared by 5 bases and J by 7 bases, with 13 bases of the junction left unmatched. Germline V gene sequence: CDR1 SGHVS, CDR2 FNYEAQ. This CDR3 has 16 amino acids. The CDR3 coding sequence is TGTGCCAGCAGCCCAGCAGGGGGCGCATACGGGAATGAGCAGTTCTTC. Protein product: CASSPAGGAYGNEQFF. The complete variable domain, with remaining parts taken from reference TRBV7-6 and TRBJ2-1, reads GAGVSQSPRYKVTKRGQDVALRCDPISGHVSLYWYRQALGQGPEFLTYFNYEAQQDKSGLPNDRFSAERPEGSISTLTIQRTEQRDSAMYRCASSPAGGAYGNEQFFGPGTRLTVL.

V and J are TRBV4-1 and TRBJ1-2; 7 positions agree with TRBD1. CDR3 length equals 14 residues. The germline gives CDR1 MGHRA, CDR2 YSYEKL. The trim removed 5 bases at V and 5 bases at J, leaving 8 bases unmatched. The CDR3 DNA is TGCGCCAGCAGCGATCGACAGGGTCCGTATGGCTACACCTTC. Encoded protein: CASSDRQGPYGYTF.

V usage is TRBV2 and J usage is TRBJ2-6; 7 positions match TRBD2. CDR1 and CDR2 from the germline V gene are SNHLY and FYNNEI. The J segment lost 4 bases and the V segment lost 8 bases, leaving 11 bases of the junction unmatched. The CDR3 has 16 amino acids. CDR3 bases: TGTGCCAGCGGCAGTCAGGGAGGGGCAGGGGCCAACGTCCTGACTTTC. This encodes CASGSQGGAGANVLTF. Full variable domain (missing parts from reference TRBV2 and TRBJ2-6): EPEVTQTPSHQVTQMGQEVILRCVPISNHLYFYWYRQILGQKVEFLVSFYNNEISEKSEIFDDQFSVERPDGSNFTLKIRSTKLEDSAMYFCASGSQGGAGANVLTFGAGSRLTVL.

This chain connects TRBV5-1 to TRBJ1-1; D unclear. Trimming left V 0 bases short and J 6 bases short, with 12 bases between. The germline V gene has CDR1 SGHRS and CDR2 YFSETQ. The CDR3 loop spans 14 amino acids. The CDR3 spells CASSLGGRWAEAFF. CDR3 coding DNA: TGCGCCAGCAGCTTGGGTGGCAGGTGGGCTGAAGCTTTCTTT.

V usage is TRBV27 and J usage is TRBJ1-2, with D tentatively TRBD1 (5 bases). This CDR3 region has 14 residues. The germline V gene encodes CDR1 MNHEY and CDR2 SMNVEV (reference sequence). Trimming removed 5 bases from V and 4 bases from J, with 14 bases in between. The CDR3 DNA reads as TGTGCCAGCAGTCCCCGGAGGGGCCGCTATGGCTACACCTTC. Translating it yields CASSPRRGRYGYTF.

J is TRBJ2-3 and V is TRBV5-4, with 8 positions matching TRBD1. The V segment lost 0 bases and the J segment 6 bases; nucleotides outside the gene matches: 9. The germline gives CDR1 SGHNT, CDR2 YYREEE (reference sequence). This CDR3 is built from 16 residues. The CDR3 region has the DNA TGTGCCAGCAGCTTGGGTGGGGCGCAGGGGGCTGATACGCAGTATTTT. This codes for CASSLGGAQGADTQYF.